The rows below give T cell receptor beta chains drawn from one sample of a study of blood T cell repertoires in COVID-19. Sequencing used immunoSEQ multiplex PCR; TCRdb keeps in-frame clones, though not all of them. This table has fewer than 200,000 clones, around 87% appearing once. The source material was peripheral blood. All receptors derive from a woman of 80 years or more with COVID-19, enrolled during active disease. CDR3s include the opening cysteine and the closing phenylalanine or tryptophan. The order of the fields is D gene, clone size, CDR3 length, V gene, J gene, CDR3 DNA, CDR3 protein. D genes are given only for firm matches. Only some rows state a clone size, as once, few, many or a class for expanded clones.

>NA|NA|12|TRBV28|TRBJ2-5
TGTGCCAGCGGAGGGGGGGTTCAGACCCAGTACTTC
CASGGGVQTQYF
>NA|once|13|TRBV12-3/TRBV12-4|TRBJ1-2
TGTGCCAGCAGTTTAGGAGGGCTCTATGGCTACACCTTC
CASSLGGLYGYTF
>TRBD2|NA|14|TRBV7-7|TRBJ2-1
TGTGCCAGCAGCCCCGGGACTAGCGGGAATGAGCAGTTCTTC
CASSPGTSGNEQFF
>TRBD1|few|14|TRBV6-5|TRBJ1-1
TGTGCCAGCAGATCGACAGGGGAGAACACTGAAGCTTTCTTT
CASRSTGENTEAFF
>TRBD2|NA|15|TRBV5-4|TRBJ2-3
TGTGCCAGCAGCCCCGGGACTAGTGTATCCGATACGCAGTATTTT
CASSPGTSVSDTQYF
>TRBD2|NA|19|TRBV7-9|TRBJ2-7
TGTGCCAGCAGCTCCAATGGACTAGCGGGAGGGCCGTTCACTGACGAGCAGTACTTC
CASSSNGLAGGPFTDEQYF
>TRBD2|NA|14|TRBV11-1|TRBJ2-7
TGTGCCAGCAGCAACAGACTAGCGGACTACGAGCAGTACTTC
CASSNRLADYEQYF
>TRBD2|NA|15|TRBV3-1/TRBV3-2|TRBJ2-5
TGTGCCAGCAGCCGGAGCGGGAGCTTGGGAGAGACCCAGTACTTC
CASSRSGSLGETQYF
>TRBD2|few|15|TRBV7-6|TRBJ2-5
TGTGCCAGCAGTGGCACTAGCGGGCCCCAAGAGACCCAGTACTTC
CASSGTSGPQETQYF
>NA|NA|12|TRBV4-2|TRBJ1-1
TGTGCCAGCAGCCAAGACGGGAGTGAAGCTTTCTTT
CASSQDGSEAFF
>NA|NA|13|TRBV19|TRBJ1-2
TGTGCCAGTACCACACAGGAGGGGTATGGCTACACCTTC
CASTTQEGYGYTF
>TRBD1|NA|17|TRBV7-2|TRBJ1-5
TGTGCCAGCAGGCGATTAGGGGACAGGGGATCGAGTCAGCCCCAGCATTTT
CASRRLGDRGSSQPQHF
>TRBD1|NA|15|TRBV2|TRBJ1-1
TGTGCCAGCAGTCCCGAGGGACAGGTGAACACTGAAGCTTTCTTT
CASSPEGQVNTEAFF
>TRBD2|NA|14|TRBV19|TRBJ2-3
TGTGCCACCTCCGGGACTAGCGGCACAGATACGCAGTATTTT
CATSGTSGTDTQYF
>TRBD2|once|14|TRBV7-3|TRBJ2-1
TGTGCCAGCAGCCCTCAGCGGGGGAACAATGAGCAGTTCTTC
CASSPQRGNNEQFF
>TRBD1|NA|15|TRBV5-4|TRBJ1-2
TGTGCCAGCAGCCCACGCGGGCAGGGGGCGTTTGGCTACACCTTC
CASSPRGQGAFGYTF
>TRBD2|NA|15|TRBV7-7|TRBJ2-7
TGTGCTAGCAGCTCGGGACTAGCGGGAGGAGGCGAGCAGTACTTC
CASSSGLAGGGEQYF
>NA|NA|14|TRBV19|TRBJ2-6
TGTGCCAGTAGTATGGGACAAGGGGCCAACGTCCTGACTTTC
CASSMGQGANVLTF
>TRBD2|NA|16|TRBV7-2|TRBJ2-7
TGTGCCAGCAGCTTACAACTAGCGGGAGTTAGGTACGAGCAGTACTTC
CASSLQLAGVRYEQYF
>TRBD2|NA|16|TRBV28|TRBJ2-3
TGTGCCAGCAGTTTTTATAGCGGGTCTAGCACAGATACGCAGTATTTT
CASSFYSGSSTDTQYF
>TRBD2|few|18|TRBV19|TRBJ2-1
TGTGCCAGTAGTATCCGAAAAACGCCGGGACTAGGTCACAATGAGCAGTTCTTC
CASSIRKTPGLGHNEQFF
>TRBD1|NA|16|TRBV4-2|TRBJ2-1
TGTGCCAGCAGCCAACCCGACAGGGACCCTTACAATGAGCAGTTCTTC
CASSQPDRDPYNEQFF
>NA|NA|14|TRBV5-4|TRBJ1-4
TGTGCCAGCAGCTTTGGGGGCCGGAATGAAAAACTGTTTTTT
CASSFGGRNEKLFF
>NA|NA|13|TRBV6-5|TRBJ1-1
TGTGCCAGCAGTTACGGCTCGGGTTATCAGGCTTTCTTT
CASSYGSGYQAFF
>NA|NA|17|TRBV7-8|TRBJ1-2
TGTGCCAGCAGCCCTAATTCGGGGGGGCGAAGTCTCGCTGGCTACACCTTC
CASSPNSGGRSLAGYTF
>TRBD1|few|13|TRBV6-6|TRBJ1-1
TGTGCCAGCAGGAGAACAGGGGTTACTGAAGCTTTCTTT
CASRRTGVTEAFF
>NA|NA|12|TRBV6-6|TRBJ1-5
TGTGCCAGCAGTCTAGGGGATCAGCCCCAGCATTTT
CASSLGDQPQHF
>NA|NA|15|TRBV2|TRBJ1-5
TGTGCCAGCACCCAGACAGCGTATAGCAATCAGCCCCAGCATTTT
CASTQTAYSNQPQHF
>NA|NA|15|TRBV28|TRBJ1-5
TGTGCCAGCAGTATAGATAACAGGAACAATCAGCCCCAGCATTTT
CASSIDNRNNQPQHF
>NA|once|13|TRBV6-1|TRBJ1-6
TGTGCCAGCAGTGAAGCTCTTAATTCACCCCTCCACTTT
CASSEALNSPLHF
>TRBD2|NA|14|TRBV28|TRBJ2-1
TGTGCCAGCAGTTTGGCAGCGGGAGTCAATGAGCAGTTCTTC
CASSLAAGVNEQFF
>NA|NA|14|TRBV28|TRBJ1-5
TGTGCCAGCAAAAATCCCGGGAGGCATCAGCCCCAGCATTTT
CASKNPGRHQPQHF
>NA|NA|18|TRBV7-6|TRBJ2-1
TGTGCCAGCAGCTTACGCGGAGGGGCCCCTCTCTCCTACAATGAGCAGTTCTTC
CASSLRGGAPLSYNEQFF
>NA|NA|14|TRBV3-1/TRBV3-2|TRBJ1-1
TGTGCCAGCAGCCAAGCCGGGATGAACACTGAAGCTTTCTTT
CASSQAGMNTEAFF
>NA|once|15|TRBV7-9|TRBJ2-2
TGTGCCAGCAGCTTAGGCGGGGTCGACACCGGGGAGCTGTTTTTT
CASSLGGVDTGELFF
>NA|NA|16|TRBV6-5|TRBJ1-1
TGTGCCAGCAGTTACGGGGTCGGCCAGACTAATACTGAAGCTTTCTTT
CASSYGVGQTNTEAFF
>NA|few|13|TRBV5-1|TRBJ1-5
TGCGCCAGCAGTCCGACAGGCAATCAGCCCCAGCATTTT
CASSPTGNQPQHF
>TRBD1|NA|15|TRBV7-9|TRBJ2-7
TGTGCCAGCAGCGCCCGACAGGGGGGCAGATACGAGCAGTACTTC
CASSARQGGRYEQYF
>NA|NA|14|TRBV2|TRBJ2-5
TGTGCCAGCAGAGCAGGGAGGAGCCAAGAGACCCAGTACTTC
CASRAGRSQETQYF
>TRBD2|NA|15|TRBV5-6|TRBJ2-5
TGTGCCAGCAGCCAGCCGGGACTAGCGGAAGAGACCCAGTACTTC
CASSQPGLAEETQYF
>NA|once|14|TRBV6-5|TRBJ2-2
TGTGCCAGCAGGGCAGATAAACACCCCGGGGAGCTGTTTTTT
CASRADKHPGELFF
>NA|once|19|TRBV6-2/TRBV6-3|TRBJ1-5
TGTGCCAGCAGTTACCGTTTGGGGGCGGAAGGTGATAGCAATCAGCCCCAGCATTTT
CASSYRLGAEGDSNQPQHF